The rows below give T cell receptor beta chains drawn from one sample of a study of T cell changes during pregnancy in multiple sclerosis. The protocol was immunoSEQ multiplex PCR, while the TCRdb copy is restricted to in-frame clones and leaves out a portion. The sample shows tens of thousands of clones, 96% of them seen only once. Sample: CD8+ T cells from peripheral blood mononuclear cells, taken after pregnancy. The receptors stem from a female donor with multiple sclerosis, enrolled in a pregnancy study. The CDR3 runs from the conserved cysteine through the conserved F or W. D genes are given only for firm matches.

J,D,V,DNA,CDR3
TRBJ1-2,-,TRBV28,TGTGCCAGCAGTCCCCAGGGGTCTGGCTACACCTTC,CASSPQGSGYTF
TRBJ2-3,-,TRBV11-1,TGTGCCAGCAGCTCAATCACAGATACGCAGTATTTT,CASSSITDTQYF
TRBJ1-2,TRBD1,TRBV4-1,TGCGCCAGCAGCCAAGATGGAGGGGGCGGCTACACCTTC,CASSQDGGGGYTF
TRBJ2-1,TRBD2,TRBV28,TGTGCCAGCACTCGGGAGGGGACCTACAATGAGCAGTTCTTC,CASTREGTYNEQFF
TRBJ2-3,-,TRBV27,TGTGCCAGCAAAAAGGGGGCAGATACGCAGTATTTT,CASKKGADTQYF
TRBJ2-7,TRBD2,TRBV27,TGTGCCAGCAGTTTATCGGGCGGGAGCCCTCCCTCCTACGAGCAGTACTTC,CASSLSGGSPPSYEQYF
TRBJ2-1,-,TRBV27,TGTGCCAGCAGTTACGGGATGAGTAATGAGCAGTTCTTC,CASSYGMSNEQFF
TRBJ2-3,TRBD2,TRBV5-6,TGTGCCAGCAGCGTAGCGACTAGCGGGATCACAGATACGCAGTATTTT,CASSVATSGITDTQYF
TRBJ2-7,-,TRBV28,TGTGCCAGCACTTTGAGACTGGGCTCCTACGAGCAGTACTTC,CASTLRLGSYEQYF
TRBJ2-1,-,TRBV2,TGTGCCAGCAGTGATCTGAATGAGCAGTTCTTC,CASSDLNEQFF
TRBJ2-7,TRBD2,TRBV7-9,TGTGCCAGCAGCTTAGAAGCGGGAGGGTACTACGAGCAGTACTTC,CASSLEAGGYYEQYF
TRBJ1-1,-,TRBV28,TGTGCCAGCAGTCCCGTTAGGGAGCCTGAAGCTTTCTTT,CASSPVREPEAFF
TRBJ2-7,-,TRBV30,TGTGCCTGGAGTGTAGGAATGGCAGGCTTTGAGCAGTACTTC,CAWSVGMAGFEQYF
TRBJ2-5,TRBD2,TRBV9,TGTGCCAGCAGCGTGTGGGCGGGAGTAAGCCCAGAGACCCAGTACTTC,CASSVWAGVSPETQYF